This T cell receptor (beta chain) comes out of a study of vaccination effects on CD4 cells after COVID-19. Concerning this clone: Antigen specificity is unknown.

Assay used: immunoSEQ multiplex PCR; TCRdb lists only in-frame clones, some missing. The sample records 15,000 to 20,000 clones, about 78% being singletons. V was pared by 6 bases and J by 1 base, with 12 bases between. CDR1 is MNHEY and CDR2 is SVGAGI in the germline V gene. This CDR3 is 14 amino acids long. The ViraFEST assay expanded antigen-specific CD4+ T cells with viral peptide pools before sequencing. Upon completion of approximately ten days in culture, CD4+ T cells were isolated. Participants received two doses of either the BNT162b2 or mRNA-1273 vaccine. The healthy vaccine recipients, who had no prior SARS-CoV-2 infection, showed negative nucleocapsid antibodies.

The chain links TRBV6-5 to TRBJ1-1, with unresolved D. The receptor was derived from a human donor who received a COVID-19 vaccine. The source was CD4+ T cells from PBMCs cultured with HCoV-NL63 spike peptides, collected after COVID-19 vaccination. CDR3 in amino acids: CASRLRSGNTEAFF. DNA of the CDR3: TGTGCCAGCAGACTACGATCAGGGAACACTGAAGCTTTCTTT.